This T cell receptor (beta chain) appears in the sequencing data of a study of chemoradiotherapy in HPV16-positive cancers. Repeated repertoire sampling spanned the course of chemoradiotherapy. Clones were read by immunoSEQ multiplex PCR, and TCRdb kept only the in-frame ones, dropping some. The profile shows 9,500 to 15,000 clones, approximately 86% of them singletons. Remarks on this clone: Its antigen is as yet unknown.

Study-wide results and caveats: Only two HPV16-positive patients supplied the functional HPV-specificity definition. Non-HPV-specific T cells did not expand in tumors during treatment, whereas candidate HPV-specific clones and E7-related motifs did.

The TCR originated in a human donor with HPV-associated anogenital cancer. The sequenced sample was blood, obtained from a patient who underwent chemoradiotherapy.

CDR3 residues: CASSPPTSQAFF. The CDR3 nucleotides are TGTGCCAGCTCACCCCCGACGAGCCAAGCTTTCTTT. The V and J genes are TRBV18 and TRBJ1-1, with unresolved D. The CDR3 has 12 residues. V shed 3 bases and J shed 9 bases, with 11 bases lying between them. Germline V gene lookup returns CDR1 KGHSH and CDR2 LQKENI. The entire variable domain, with the rest obtained from reference TRBV18 and TRBJ1-1, is as follows: NAGVMQNPRHLVRRRGQEARLRCSPMKGHSHVYWYRQLPEEGLKFMVYLQKENIIDESGMPKERFSAEFPKEGPSILRIQQVVRGDSAAYFCASSPPTSQAFFGQGTRLTVV.